This entry lists 29 T cell receptor beta chains sequenced from one sample in a study of T cell responses to AZD1222 COVID-19 vaccine. The assay was immunoSEQ multiplex PCR, and TCRdb's table has in-frame clones only and misses some. The sample has about 120,000 clones, 80% to 85% seen once; the top ten hold roughly 9%. This specimen was peripheral blood, taken on day 0 of AZD1222 vaccination. The origin of the receptors is an adult in good health.

This sequence joins TRBV3-1 (or the pseudogene TRBV3-2) and TRBJ1-1; no reliable D call. Trimming took off 4 bases at V and 4 bases at J, with 16 bases between the two ends. This CDR3 is built from 15 residues. Per the germline V gene, CDR1 is LGHDT and CDR2 is YNNKEL (reference sequence). DNA of the CDR3: TGTGCCAGCAGCCTAGGATGGGGAACCGCCACTGAAGCTTTCTTT. Its protein is CASSLGWGTATEAFF.

This chain joins TRBV21-1 and TRBJ2-2; the table's D call, TRBD1, was not checked against the DNA. TRBV21-1 is flagged as a pseudogene. The length of the CDR3 is 23 residues. The CDR3 coding sequence is TGTGCCATCCCAGGACAGGGGGCACAACTTCGGGGTTGTGCTTTCCAAAACACCGGGGAGCTGTTTTTT. It translates to CAIPGQGAQLRGCAFQNTGELFF.

The chain couples TRBV19 to TRBJ1-2, with a weak D call TRBD1 (5 bases). The CDR3 is 13 amino acids. V was trimmed by 5 bases and J by 2 bases, leaving 9 bases between them. CDR1 and CDR2 from the germline V gene are LNHDA and SQIVND (reference sequence). The CDR3 nucleotides are TGTGCCAGTAGTCCCGACAGAAACTATGGCTACACCTTC. This gives the protein CASSPDRNYGYTF.

The chain recombines TRBV2 with TRBJ1-4; 8 bases line up with TRBD1. J was trimmed by 8 bases and V by 6 bases; bases with no gene match: 11. Germline V CDR1 and CDR2: SNHLY, FYNNEI. The CDR3 is 15 residues long. CDR3 sequence: CASRRPGQADEKLFF. The CDR3 coding sequence is TGTGCCAGCAGGAGGCCGGGACAGGCCGACGAAAAACTGTTTTTT.

This clone came up once. The CDR3: CASSYGRGSGYEQYF. The CDR3 region has the DNA TGTGCCAGCAGTTACGGGCGCGGGAGTGGCTACGAGCAGTACTTC. The chain recombines TRBV6-5 with TRBJ2-7; TRBD2 aligns across 7 bases. CDR1 MNHEY and CDR2 SVGAGI come from the germline V gene. V shed 2 bases and J 3 bases; nucleotides not matched to a gene: 7. The CDR3 consists of 15 residues.

The chain combines TRBV18 with TRBJ2-1, with D perhaps TRBD1 or TRBD2 (5 bases each). The CDR3 consists of 14 residues. Germline V gene lookup returns CDR1 KGHSH and CDR2 LQKENI. The ends were cut back, 0 bases at V and 7 bases at J, with 10 bases in the middle. The DNA for the CDR3 is TGTGCCAGCTCACCACCCGGGGCCACAAATGAGCAGTTCTTC. It encodes CASSPPGATNEQFF.

V gene TRBV30 combines with J gene TRBJ1-3, with a tentative D call TRBD1 (5 bases). CDR1 is GTSNPN and CDR2 is SVGIG in the germline V gene (reference sequence). CDR3 length equals 15 residues. V dropped 2 bases and J dropped 0 bases, with 11 bases sitting between them. The CDR3 region is CAWSPPGSSGNTIYF. CDR3 sequence (DNA): TGTGCCTGGAGTCCCCCAGGGAGCTCTGGAAACACCATATATTTT.

This chain connects TRBV30 to TRBJ1-6; no clear D. CDR3 size: 11 residues. Trimming removed 4 bases at V and 6 bases at J, with 4 bases between. CDR1 GTSNPN and CDR2 SVGIG come from the germline V gene (reference sequence). The DNA of the CDR3 is TGTGCCTGGAATCGTAATTCACCCCTCCACTTT. Amino acid sequence: CAWNRNSPLHF.

The chain carries TRBV7-3 and TRBJ2-1; a weak D match, TRBD1 (5 bases). Trimming took off 3 bases at V and 3 bases at J, with 15 bases between the two ends. Germline CDR1 is SGHTA and CDR2 is FQGTGA. The CDR3 sequence is 16 residues long. The CDR3 region is CASSFQGTLGYNEQFF. CDR3 coding DNA: TGTGCCAGCAGCTTTCAGGGTACCTTAGGCTACAATGAGCAGTTCTTC.

This clone has just one count. V is TRBV28 and J is TRBJ2-5; unclear D gene. Deletions cut 6 bases from V and 3 bases from J, with 5 bases between. This CDR3 contains 11 residues. Germline V gene data show CDR1 as MDHEN and CDR2 as SYDVKM. CDR3 in DNA: TGTGCCAGCAGGCGCGAAGAGACCCAGTACTTC. It specifies CASRREETQYF.

The chain carries TRBV5-3 and TRBJ1-3, with D uncertain. TRBV5-3 belongs to the ORF category, with a function that is uncertain. The CDR3 covers 13 residues. The ends were cut back, 4 bases at V and 4 bases at J, with 9 bases in the middle. The CDR3 protein is CARSPPAGNTIYF. As DNA, the CDR3 is TGTGCCAGAAGCCCCCCCGCGGGAAACACCATATATTTT.

This rearrangement joins TRBV19 to TRBJ1-2, with 7 bases that match TRBD1. The germline CDR1 and CDR2 sequences are LNHDA and SQIVND (reference sequence). V lost 3 bases and J lost 4; bases outside the gene matches: 2. This CDR3 has 13 amino acids. The CDR3 is CASSIGTVYGYTF. CDR3 DNA sequence: TGTGCCAGTAGTATCGGGACAGTCTATGGCTACACCTTC. The whole variable domain, remainder taken from reference TRBV19 and TRBJ1-2, is DGGITQSPKYLFRKEGQNVTLSCEQNLNHDAMYWYRQDPGQGLRLIYYSQIVNDFQKGDIAEGYSVSREKKESFPLTVTSAQKNPTAFYLCASSIGTVYGYTFGSGTRLTVV.

The chain employs TRBV7-9 and TRBJ2-3; D uncertain. V was cut by 1 base and J by 2 bases, with 7 bases left in between. The CDR3 runs 14 residues. Germline CDR1 and CDR2: SEHNR and FQNEAQ (reference sequence). This CDR3 is CASSLGRLTDTQYF. The CDR3 bases are TGTGCCAGCAGCTTAGGGCGGCTCACAGATACGCAGTATTTT.

Only one count was recorded for this clone. The chain links TRBV6-2 or TRBV6-3 to TRBJ2-5; D is perhaps TRBD2 (5 bases). Germline CDR1 and CDR2: MNHEY and SVGEGT. Trimming stripped 5 bases from V and 2 bases from J, with 12 bases between. There are 14 residues in the CDR3. CDR3 sequence: CASSKGLVQETQYF. The DNA for the CDR3 is TGTGCCAGCAGTAAAGGACTGGTGCAAGAGACCCAGTACTTC.

This chain connects TRBV21-1 to TRBJ1-5; TRBD1 was called by the table and not checked on the DNA. TRBV21-1 is termed a pseudogene. CDR3 size: 15 residues. Written as DNA, the CDR3 is TGTGCCAGCAGCAAAATGGGACAGAGCAATCAGCCCCAGCATTTT. It encodes CASSKMGQSNQPQHF.

This clone has a handful of counts. CDR3 DNA sequence: TGTGCCAGCAGCTTCACCCCGGGACAGGGTGTCGAGCAGTACTTC. Protein product: CASSFTPGQGVEQYF. The chain employs TRBV27 and TRBJ2-7, with 9 bases that match TRBD1. The V gene's germline CDR1 is MNHEY and CDR2 SMNVEV (reference sequence). V trimming: 6 bases; J trimming: 6 bases; junction bases outside the gene matches: 12. The CDR3 is 15 amino acids.

The chain links TRBV18 to TRBJ1-6; 8 nucleotides align to TRBD1. CDR3 size: 16 residues. V trimming: 3 bases; J trimming: 8 bases; junction bases outside the gene matches: 9. Looked up from germline, CDR1 is KGHSH and CDR2 is LQKENI. The CDR3 region has the DNA TGTGCCAGCTCACCTTTCCCGACAGGGGCTGATTCACCCCTCCACTTT. Amino acids: CASSPFPTGADSPLHF.

About this clone: The junction does not match germline at one end; this may be a read error. The chain couples TRBV28 to TRBJ2-3; D is unclear. The germline CDR1 and CDR2 sequences are MDHEN and SYDVKM. The CDR3 loop spans 11 amino acids. CDR3 coding DNA: TGTGCCAGCGGTTTAAGGGATACGCAGTATTTT. It is translated as CASGLRDTQYF.

The genes are TRBV6-5 and TRBJ2-2; 8 bases match TRBD2. There are 16 residues in the CDR3. With V trimmed by 3 bases and J by 4 bases, 7 bases remained unmatched. CDR1 and CDR2 (germline): MNHEY, SVGAGI. For the CDR3, the DNA is TGTGCCAGCAGTTATCAAGCGGGAGCAAGCACCGGGGAGCTGTTTTTT. It yields the protein CASSYQAGASTGELFF.

The sample holds one count of this clone. This chain links TRBV7-9 with TRBJ1-2; D gene uncertain. This CDR3 has 12 amino acids. Trimming shortened V by 4 bases and J by 6 bases, and 9 bases separated the two germline ends. CDR1 and CDR2 (germline): SEHNR, FQNEAQ (reference sequence). In DNA, the CDR3 is TGTGCCAGCAGCTCAGGACCAGATGGCTACACCTTC. Translation: CASSSGPDGYTF.

This chain links TRBV27 with TRBJ2-2; no clear D gene. CDR1 is MNHEY, CDR2 SMNVEV, per germline (reference sequence). CDR3 length: 11 residues. V shed 0 bases and J shed 7 bases, with 0 bases lying between them. CDR3 nucleotide sequence: TGTGCCAGCAGTTTATCCGGGGAGCTGTTTTTT. As protein: CASSLSGELFF.

The chain recombines TRBV7-2 with TRBJ1-5; D is ambiguous. Germline V lookup: CDR1 SGHTA, CDR2 FQGNSA. The CDR3 sequence is 14 residues long. V lost 5 bases to trimming and J lost 2 bases, with 10 bases between them. CDR3 DNA sequence: TGTGCCAGCAGCCTCGAAGCGGGCAATCAGCCCCAGCATTTT. Translating it yields CASSLEAGNQPQHF.

The V and J genes are TRBV5-1 and TRBJ2-2; unclear D gene. The germline V gene has CDR1 SGHRS and CDR2 YFSETQ. The CDR3 runs to 14 residues. The germline V and J ends were trimmed by 2 bases and 3 bases, with 8 bases remaining between them. The CDR3 sequence is CASSFGGDTGELFF. CDR3 coding DNA: TGCGCCAGCAGCTTCGGTGGGGACACCGGGGAGCTGTTTTTT.

The V gene is TRBV7-2, the J gene TRBJ2-1, with a tentative D call TRBD1 (6 bases). Germline V CDR1 and CDR2: SGHTA, FQGNSA. V was cut by 1 base and J by 4 bases, with 8 bases left in between. This CDR3 is 14 amino acids long. CDR3 in DNA: TGTGCCAGCAGCTTAGTACAGGGTTACAATGAGCAGTTCTTC. This sequence encodes CASSLVQGYNEQFF.

The rearrangement joins TRBV6-6 to TRBJ2-7, with 10 bases fitting TRBD1. This CDR3 contains 14 residues. CDR1 MNHNY and CDR2 SVGAGI come from the germline V gene (reference sequence). The ends lost 7 bases at V and 4 bases at J; junction bases unmatched: 7. The CDR3 DNA follows: TGTGCCAGCATCCTCGGGACAGGGGCGTACGAGCAGTACTTC. As protein: CASILGTGAYEQYF.

In this sample, this clone turned up once. The chain uses TRBV7-2 and TRBJ2-1; 11 bases align to TRBD2. Germline V lookup: CDR1 SGHTA, CDR2 FQGNSA. The length of the CDR3 is 16 residues. V dropped 0 bases and J dropped 7; count of bases not matched to a gene: 5. The CDR3 loop is CASSLALAGGRNEQFF. The CDR3 nucleotides read TGTGCCAGCAGCTTAGCTCTAGCGGGAGGTAGAAATGAGCAGTTCTTC.

The chain recombines TRBV3-1 (or the pseudogene TRBV3-2) with TRBJ2-2; D ambiguous. Germline values: CDR1 LGHDT, CDR2 YNNKEL (reference sequence). The CDR3 totals 12 residues. Between the trimmed V and J ends, which lost 3 bases and 6 bases, there was a span of 5 bases. DNA for the CDR3: TGTGCCAGCAGCCATGGCCCCGGGGAGCTGTTTTTT. Protein: CASSHGPGELFF.

This rearrangement joins TRBV28 to TRBJ1-5; 9 bases fit TRBD1. V shed 6 bases and J 7 bases; nucleotides not matched to a gene: 4. Germline V CDR1 and CDR2: MDHEN, SYDVKM. The CDR3 is made up of 13 amino acids. For the CDR3, the DNA is TGTGCCAGCAGGACAGGGGGTGGCCAGCCCCAGCATTTT. Protein sequence: CASRTGGGQPQHF.

The chain joins TRBV7-8 to TRBJ1-5; maybe TRBD1 (6 bases). Trimming took off 1 base at V and 5 bases at J, with 12 bases between the two ends. The CDR3 covers 15 residues. From germline, CDR1 is SGHVS and CDR2 FQNEAQ. As DNA, the CDR3 is TGTGCCAGCAGCTTAGGGAATTCAGGGGATCAGCCCCAGCATTTT. Translation gives CASSLGNSGDQPQHF.